These 16 T cell receptor beta chains were sequenced from one sample in a study of T cell changes during pregnancy in multiple sclerosis. TCRdb's copy holds only in-frame clones and misses some; the assay was immunoSEQ multiplex PCR. The repertoire has roughly 79,000 clones, approximately 92% of them found once; the top ten carry approximately 0.7%. The source material was peripheral blood, sampled in the second trimester of pregnancy. These receptors all come from a female donor in good health, enrolled as a control in a pregnancy study.

In its sample, this clone was seen once. The rearrangement links TRBV27 to TRBJ2-3; no clear D gene. The CDR3 has 13 amino acids. The ends were cut back, 6 bases at V and 1 base at J, with 8 bases in the middle. Germline CDR1 is MNHEY and CDR2 is SMNVEV (reference sequence). This chain's CDR3 is CASRSRGTDTQYF. CDR3 nucleotides: TGTGCCAGCAGGAGCCGTGGCACAGATACGCAGTATTTT.

The chain has TRBV15 and TRBJ1-1; perhaps TRBD1 as D (6 bases). Germline V gene data show CDR1 as LNHNV and CDR2 as YYDKDF (reference sequence). The CDR3 has 16 residues. Trimming stripped 0 bases from V and 0 bases from J, with 11 bases between. In DNA form, the CDR3 reads TGTGCCACCAGCAGAGATACGGCAGGGGTGAACACTGAAGCTTTCTTT. It specifies CATSRDTAGVNTEAFF.

The rearrangement links TRBV7-2 to TRBJ2-7; TRBD1 matches 10 bases. V trimming: 5 bases; J trimming: 7 bases; junction bases outside the gene matches: 11. Germline V gene data show CDR1 as SGHTA and CDR2 as FQGNSA. The CDR3 runs 15 residues. As DNA, the CDR3 is TGTGCCAGCAGCCAGCGGACAGGGGGAGGTTATGAGCAGTACTTC. Its translation is CASSQRTGGGYEQYF. The full variable domain, in which reference TRBV7-2 and TRBJ2-7 provide the parts outside the CDR3, is GAGVSQSPSNKVTEKGKDVELRCDPISGHTALYWYRQSLGQGLEFLIYFQGNSAPDKSGLPSDRFSAERTGGSVSTLTIQRTQQEDSAVYLCASSQRTGGGYEQYFGPGTRLTVT.

The gene calls are TRBV7-3 and TRBJ2-3, with 7 bases lining up with TRBD1. V shed 5 bases and J 0 bases; nucleotides not matched to a gene: 2. Per the germline V gene, CDR1 is SGHTA and CDR2 is FQGTGA. The CDR3 length is 14 residues. The CDR3 loop reads CASSRDSSTDTQYF. The CDR3 DNA reads as TGTGCCAGCAGCCGGGACAGTAGCACAGATACGCAGTATTTT. Looking up the rest from reference TRBV7-3 and TRBJ2-3 gives the full variable domain: GAGVSQTPSNKVTEKGKYVELRCDPISGHTALYWYRQSLGQGPEFLIYFQGTGAADDSGLPNDRFFAVRPEGSVSTLKIQRTERGDSAVYLCASSRDSSTDTQYFGPGTRLTVL.

In DNA form, the CDR3 reads TGTGCCACCAGCAGAAATCGCGGGGGGGACGGGGAGCTGTTTTTT. Translation: CATSRNRGGDGELFF. This chain connects TRBV15 to TRBJ2-2; 9 nucleotides match TRBD2. Unmatched junction bases numbered 5, after V lost 2 bases and J lost 7 bases. The CDR3 has 15 amino acids. Germline V gene sequence: CDR1 LNHNV, CDR2 YYDKDF (reference sequence).

The count of this clone is one. The chain employs TRBV18 and TRBJ2-2; the D is unclear. Germline CDR1 KGHSH, CDR2 LQKENI. This CDR3 contains 16 residues. V lost 1 base and J lost 0, with 9 bases in between. CDR3 amino acids: CASSPRIRSNTGELFF. In nucleotides, the CDR3 is TGTGCCAGCTCACCACGTATCAGGTCGAACACCGGGGAGCTGTTTTTT.

The chain has TRBV2 and TRBJ1-2; 11 bases fit TRBD1. The CDR3 is 15 residues long. Germline trimming cut 7 bases from V and 3 bases from J; bases unmatched to any gene: 7. Looked up from germline, CDR1 is SNHLY and CDR2 is FYNNEI. The chain's CDR3 is CASTPRTGGDYGYTF. The CDR3 bases are TGTGCCAGCACCCCCAGGACAGGGGGCGACTATGGCTACACCTTC.

The rearrangement uses TRBV14 and TRBJ2-1; 7 nucleotides line up with TRBD2. The CDR3 length is 16 residues. Per the germline V gene, CDR1 is SGHDN and CDR2 is FVKESK. The junction had 9 bases not matched to a gene; V was cut back by 1 base and J by 6 bases. In DNA, the CDR3 is TGTGCCAGCAGCCAAGCGCTGTCTAGCGGCATCAATGAGCAGTTCTTC. Amino acids: CASSQALSSGINEQFF. Filled out from reference TRBV14 and TRBJ2-1, the complete variable domain reads EAGVTQFPSHSVIEKGQTVTLRCDPISGHDNLYWYRRVMGKEIKFLLHFVKESKQDESGMPNNRFLAERTGGTYSTLKVQPAELEDSGVYFCASSQALSSGINEQFFGPGTRLTVL.

V usage is TRBV7-9 and J usage is TRBJ1-1; D is ambiguous. This CDR3 contains 14 residues. Trimming shortened V by 5 bases and J by 11 bases, and 21 bases separated the two germline ends. From germline, CDR1 is SEHNR and CDR2 FQNEAQ (reference sequence). The chain's CDR3 is CASSRTTAGKSAFF. Here the CDR3 DNA reads TGTGCCAGCAGCCGCACGACCGCCGGGAAGTCCGCTTTCTTT.

The genes are TRBV14 and TRBJ1-6; TRBD1 matches 7 bases. With V trimmed by 5 bases and J by 7 bases, 5 bases remained unmatched. The CDR3 contains 14 residues. From germline, CDR1 is SGHDN and CDR2 FVKESK. The CDR3 DNA reads as TGTGCCAGCAGCGCCGGGACAGTGAATTCACCCCTCCACTTT. Encoded protein: CASSAGTVNSPLHF.

V gene TRBV5-6 combines with J gene TRBJ2-2; 11 nucleotides match TRBD2. Germline trimming cut 0 bases from V and 3 bases from J; bases unmatched to any gene: 1. The CDR3 consists of 16 residues. Per the germline V gene, CDR1 is SGHDT and CDR2 is YYEEEE. The CDR3 sequence is CASSLELAGDTGELFF. In DNA form, the CDR3 reads TGTGCCAGCAGCTTGGAACTAGCGGGGGACACCGGGGAGCTGTTTTTT.

The gene calls are TRBV9 and TRBJ1-2, with D perhaps matching TRBD1 (6 bases). V was trimmed by 3 bases and J by 3 bases, leaving 12 bases between them. The CDR3 is 14 residues long. The V gene's germline CDR1 is SGDLS and CDR2 YYNGEE. The CDR3 spells CASSAVRGDYGYTF. DNA of the CDR3: TGTGCCAGCAGCGCCGTCAGGGGCGACTATGGCTACACCTTC.

CDR3 amino acids: CASSSGTSGGSRFPLDEQFF. In DNA form, the CDR3 reads TGTGCCAGCAGCTCCGGGACTAGCGGGGGTTCTAGGTTCCCCTTAGATGAGCAGTTCTTC. The chain combines TRBV9 with TRBJ2-1, with 14 bases identical to TRBD2. This CDR3 comprises 20 residues. The germline V gene encodes CDR1 SGDLS and CDR2 YYNGEE. V gave up 4 bases and J gave up 8 bases; unmatched junction bases: 20.

The V and J genes are TRBV27 and TRBJ1-6; D is unresolved. V lost 8 bases and J 5 bases, leaving 7 bases between the germline ends. Germline V gene data show CDR1 as MNHEY and CDR2 as SMNVEV (reference sequence). The CDR3 covers 12 residues. This CDR3 reads CASWRDNSPLHF. The CDR3 DNA follows: TGTGCCAGCTGGAGGGATAATTCACCCCTCCACTTT.

The chain couples TRBV2 to TRBJ2-1; TRBD2 might be the D (5 bases). The V gene lost 8 bases and the J gene lost 9 bases, with 11 bases spanning the gap. The CDR3 spans 11 residues. Per germline, CDR1 SNHLY and CDR2 FYNNEI. CDR3 residues: CASGWTAEQFF. The CDR3 region has the DNA TGTGCCAGCGGTTGGACTGCTGAGCAGTTCTTC.

The chain combines TRBV5-6 with TRBJ2-5; the D is unclear. Germline V gives CDR1 SGHDT, CDR2 YYEEEE. The V gene lost 2 bases and the J gene lost 2 bases, with 10 bases spanning the gap. CDR3 length: 14 residues. CDR3 nucleotides: TGTGCCAGCAGCTTACAGAACATGCAAGAGACCCAGTACTTC. It yields the protein CASSLQNMQETQYF.